This TCR beta chain derives from a study of blood T cell repertoires in COVID-19. Sequenced by immunoSEQ multiplex PCR; TCRdb stores in-frame clones only, minus some. Of roughly 200,000 clones in the sample, 80% to 90% were seen once. This CDR3 spans 14 amino acids. V was clipped by 0 bases and J by 6 bases, with 9 bases between them. Per germline, CDR1 SGHNT and CDR2 YENEEA. This clone was seen just once. Sequencing input: peripheral blood. The receptor was derived from a man aged 18 to 29 with active or convalescent COVID-19. This chain joins TRBV11-3 and TRBJ2-1, with D perhaps TRBD2 (5 bases). CDR3 nucleotides: TGTGCCAGCAGCTTAGAGTCGACTACCAATGAGCAGTTCTTC. Encoded protein: CASSLESTTNEQFF.